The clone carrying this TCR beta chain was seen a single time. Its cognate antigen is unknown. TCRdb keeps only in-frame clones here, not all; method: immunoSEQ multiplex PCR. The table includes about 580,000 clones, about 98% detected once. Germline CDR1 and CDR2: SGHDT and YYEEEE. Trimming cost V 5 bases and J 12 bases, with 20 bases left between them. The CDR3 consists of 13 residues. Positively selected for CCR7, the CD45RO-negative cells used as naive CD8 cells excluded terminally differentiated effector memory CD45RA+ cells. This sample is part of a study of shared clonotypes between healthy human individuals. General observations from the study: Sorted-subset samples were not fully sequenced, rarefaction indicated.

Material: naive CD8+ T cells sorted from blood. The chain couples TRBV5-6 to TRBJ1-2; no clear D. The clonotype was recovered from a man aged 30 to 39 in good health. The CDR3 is CASRPGRVNLDTF. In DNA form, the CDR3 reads TGTGCCAGCAGGCCGGGTCGGGTGAATCTAGACACCTTC.